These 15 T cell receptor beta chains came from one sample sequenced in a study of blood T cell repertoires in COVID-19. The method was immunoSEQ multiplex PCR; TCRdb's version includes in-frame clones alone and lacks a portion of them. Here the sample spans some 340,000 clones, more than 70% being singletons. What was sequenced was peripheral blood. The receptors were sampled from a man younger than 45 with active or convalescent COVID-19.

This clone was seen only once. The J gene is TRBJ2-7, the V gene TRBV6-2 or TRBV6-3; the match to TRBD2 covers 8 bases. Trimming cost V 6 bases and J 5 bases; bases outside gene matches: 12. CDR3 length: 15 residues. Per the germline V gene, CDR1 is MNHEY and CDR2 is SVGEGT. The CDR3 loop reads CASSLSGSGRHEQYF. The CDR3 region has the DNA TGTGCCAGCAGCCTCAGCGGGAGTGGGCGCCACGAGCAGTACTTC.

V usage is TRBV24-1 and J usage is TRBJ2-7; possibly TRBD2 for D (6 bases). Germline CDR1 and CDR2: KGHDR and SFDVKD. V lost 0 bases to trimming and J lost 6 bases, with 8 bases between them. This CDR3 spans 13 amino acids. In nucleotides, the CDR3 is TGTGCCACCAGTGATTTGGGGGGGAGCGAGCAGTACTTC. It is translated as CATSDLGGSEQYF.

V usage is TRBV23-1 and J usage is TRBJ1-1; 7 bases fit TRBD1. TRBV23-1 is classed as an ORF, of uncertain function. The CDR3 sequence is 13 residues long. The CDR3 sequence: CAKDRVGVTEAFF. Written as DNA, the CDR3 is TGCGCAAAAGACAGGGTGGGGGTCACTGAAGCTTTCTTT.

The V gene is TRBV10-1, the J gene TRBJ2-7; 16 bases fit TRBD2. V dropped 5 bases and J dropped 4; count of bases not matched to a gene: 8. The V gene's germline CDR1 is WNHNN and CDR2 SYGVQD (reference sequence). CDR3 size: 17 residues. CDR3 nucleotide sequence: TGCGCCAGCAGTAAGGGACTAGCGGGAGGGCCAGGGTACGAGCAGTACTTC. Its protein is CASSKGLAGGPGYEQYF.

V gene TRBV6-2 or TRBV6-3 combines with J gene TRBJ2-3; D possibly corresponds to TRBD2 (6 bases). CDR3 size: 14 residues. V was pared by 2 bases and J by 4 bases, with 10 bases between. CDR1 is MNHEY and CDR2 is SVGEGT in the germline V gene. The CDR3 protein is CASSYLAGSDTQYF. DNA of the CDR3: TGTGCCAGCAGTTACCTGGCGGGGTCAGATACGCAGTATTTT.

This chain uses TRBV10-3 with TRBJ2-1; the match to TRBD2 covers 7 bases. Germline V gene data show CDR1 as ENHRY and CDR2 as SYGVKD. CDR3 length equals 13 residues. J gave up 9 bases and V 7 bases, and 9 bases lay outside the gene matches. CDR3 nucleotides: TGTGCCATCACGATTGGACTAGTCGGTGAGCAGTTCTTC. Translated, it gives CAITIGLVGEQFF.

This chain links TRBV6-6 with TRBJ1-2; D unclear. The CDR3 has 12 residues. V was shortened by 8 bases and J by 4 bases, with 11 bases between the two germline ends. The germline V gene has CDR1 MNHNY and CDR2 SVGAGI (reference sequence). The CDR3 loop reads CASFRDSYGYTF. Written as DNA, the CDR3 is TGTGCCAGCTTTCGAGATAGCTATGGCTACACCTTC.

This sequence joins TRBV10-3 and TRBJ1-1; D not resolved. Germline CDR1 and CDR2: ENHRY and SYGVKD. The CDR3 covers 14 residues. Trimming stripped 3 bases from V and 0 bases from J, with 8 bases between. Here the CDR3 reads CAISDPGLNTEAFF. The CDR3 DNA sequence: TGTGCCATCAGTGACCCCGGGTTGAACACTGAAGCTTTCTTT.

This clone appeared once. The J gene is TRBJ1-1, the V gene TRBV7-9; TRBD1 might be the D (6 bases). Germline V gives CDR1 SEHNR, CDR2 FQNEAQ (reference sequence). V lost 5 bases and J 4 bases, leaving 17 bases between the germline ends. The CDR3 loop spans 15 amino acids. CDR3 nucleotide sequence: TGTGCCAGCAGCATGGGACACCCAATGAGCACTGAAGCTTTCTTT. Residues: CASSMGHPMSTEAFF.

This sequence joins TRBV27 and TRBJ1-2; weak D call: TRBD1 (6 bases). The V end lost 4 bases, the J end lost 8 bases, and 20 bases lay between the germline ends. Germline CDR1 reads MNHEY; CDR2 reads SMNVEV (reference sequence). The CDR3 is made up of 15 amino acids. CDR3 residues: CASSYLEGERGGYTF. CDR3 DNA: TGTGCCAGCAGTTATCTCGAGGGGGAAAGAGGCGGCTACACCTTC.

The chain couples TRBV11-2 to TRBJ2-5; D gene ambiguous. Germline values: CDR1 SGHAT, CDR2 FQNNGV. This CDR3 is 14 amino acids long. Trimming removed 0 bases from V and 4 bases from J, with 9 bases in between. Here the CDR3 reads CASSLEVGRETQYF. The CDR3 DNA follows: TGTGCCAGCAGCTTAGAGGTGGGCCGAGAGACCCAGTACTTC.

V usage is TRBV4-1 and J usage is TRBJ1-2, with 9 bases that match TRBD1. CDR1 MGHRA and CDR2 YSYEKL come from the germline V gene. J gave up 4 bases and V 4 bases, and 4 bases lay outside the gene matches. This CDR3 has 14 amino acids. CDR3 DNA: TGCGCCAGCAGCCGGGGACAGGGCATCTATGGCTACACCTTC. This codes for CASSRGQGIYGYTF.

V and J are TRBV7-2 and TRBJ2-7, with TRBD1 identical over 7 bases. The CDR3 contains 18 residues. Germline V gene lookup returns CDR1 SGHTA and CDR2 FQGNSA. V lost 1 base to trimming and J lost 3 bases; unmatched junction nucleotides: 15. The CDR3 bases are TGTGCCAGCAGCTTAGGTGGCCCGGGACAGTCGACTTTCTACGAGCAGTACTTC. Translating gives CASSLGGPGQSTFYEQYF.

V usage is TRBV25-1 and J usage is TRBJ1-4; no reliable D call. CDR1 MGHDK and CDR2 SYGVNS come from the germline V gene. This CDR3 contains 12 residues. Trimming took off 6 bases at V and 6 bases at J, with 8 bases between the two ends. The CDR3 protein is CASSPFDEKLFF. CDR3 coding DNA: TGTGCCAGCAGCCCCTTTGATGAAAAACTGTTTTTT.

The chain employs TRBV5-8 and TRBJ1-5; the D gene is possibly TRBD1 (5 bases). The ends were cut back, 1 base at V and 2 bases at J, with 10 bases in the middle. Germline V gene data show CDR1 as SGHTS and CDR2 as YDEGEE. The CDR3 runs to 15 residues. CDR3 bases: TGTGCCAGCAGCTTGTTAAGGGGTCGCAATCAGCCCCAGCATTTT. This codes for CASSLLRGRNQPQHF.